The 12 T cell receptor beta chains below all came from one sample that was sequenced in a study of cytomegalovirus exposure and HLA in healthy donors. 60 Vbeta and 13 Jbeta primers were used in PCR. Sequenced by immunoSEQ multiplex PCR; TCRdb stores in-frame clones only, minus some. The table has under 200,000 clones, 79% seen once. Material: PBMCs. Source of these receptors: a woman in her forties or fifties in good health and CMV-seronegative.

This chain links TRBV9 with TRBJ2-3; D perhaps matches TRBD2 (5 bases). V was shortened by 3 bases and J by 5 bases, with 19 bases between the two germline ends. Germline V gives CDR1 SGDLS, CDR2 YYNGEE. The CDR3 covers 16 residues. The chain's CDR3 is CASSARSGPAQDTQYF. CDR3 bases: TGTGCCAGCAGCGCAAGAAGCGGCCCCGCCCAAGATACGCAGTATTTT.

The chain links TRBV4-2 to TRBJ2-7; TRBD1 is a possible D gene (6 bases). The germline V gene encodes CDR1 LGHNA and CDR2 YNFKEQ. CDR3 length: 16 amino acids. Trimming stripped 4 bases from V and 1 base from J, with 17 bases between. In nucleotides, the CDR3 is TGTGCCAGCAGCCGCTCCTCCGGGACACCGTCCTACGAGCAGTACTTC. Translated, it gives CASSRSSGTPSYEQYF.

J is TRBJ2-3 and V is TRBV27; D is perhaps TRBD1 (5 bases). Germline CDR1 and CDR2: MNHEY and SMNVEV (reference sequence). Trimming took 4 bases from V and 6 from J, leaving 8 bases between them. This CDR3 is built from 12 residues. CDR3 protein: CASSSRQDTQYF. The CDR3 region has the DNA TGTGCCAGCAGTTCAAGACAGGATACGCAGTATTTT.

This chain links TRBV10-3 with TRBJ2-7; D unclear. Germline V lookup: CDR1 ENHRY, CDR2 SYGVKD. The CDR3 is 12 amino acids. V shed 6 bases and J shed 4 bases, with 10 bases lying between them. CDR3 residues: CAISSVLYEQYF. The CDR3 coding sequence is TGTGCCATCAGCAGTGTCTTGTACGAGCAGTACTTC.

The V and J genes are TRBV7-8 and TRBJ2-6; TRBD2 agrees at 8 bases. Trimming removed 2 bases from V and 0 bases from J; junction bases left unmatched: 9. Germline CDR1 and CDR2: SGHVS and FQNEAQ. CDR3 length: 19 residues. CDR3 nucleotides: TGTGCCAGCAGCTTATTTCAGATGGCGGGGGGCTCTGGGGCCAACGTCCTGACTTTC. This codes for CASSLFQMAGGSGANVLTF.

This sequence joins TRBV6-1 and TRBJ2-7; the D gene is possibly TRBD2 (6 bases). Trimming stripped 6 bases from V and 0 bases from J, with 9 bases between. CDR1 and CDR2 from the germline V gene are MNHNS and SASEGT. CDR3 length: 13 residues. CDR3 in amino acids: CASRGGASYEQYF. The CDR3 DNA reads TGTGCCAGCAGGGGCGGGGCCTCCTACGAGCAGTACTTC.

The genes are TRBV7-9 and TRBJ1-2; no definite D call. This CDR3 is built from 14 residues. The V end was cut by 5 bases, the J end by 2 bases, with 12 bases between. Per germline, CDR1 SEHNR and CDR2 FQNEAQ (reference sequence). CDR3 amino acids: CASSPRTGNYGYTF. The CDR3 DNA is TGTGCCAGCAGCCCGAGGACGGGGAACTATGGCTACACCTTC.

V and J are TRBV15 and TRBJ1-3; D not certain. Deletions cut 0 bases from V and 0 bases from J, with 9 bases between. The CDR3 contains 16 residues. CDR1 is LNHNV, CDR2 YYDKDF, per germline (reference sequence). CDR3 bases: TGTGCCACCAGCAGAGATCCGGGGATCTCTGGAAACACCATATATTTT. The encoded protein is CATSRDPGISGNTIYF.

The V and J genes are TRBV7-2 and TRBJ2-7; 7 bases fit TRBD1. Germline V gives CDR1 SGHTA, CDR2 FQGNSA. V lost 1 base, J lost 0 bases, and 6 bases stayed unmatched. The CDR3 contains 16 residues. CDR3 coding DNA: TGTGCCAGCAGCTTAGGCCTCGGGACAGACTCCTACGAGCAGTACTTC. Translation: CASSLGLGTDSYEQYF.

V and J are TRBV15 and TRBJ2-5; tentative D call: TRBD2 (5 bases). CDR1 is LNHNV, CDR2 YYDKDF, per germline (reference sequence). The CDR3 contains 13 residues. The V end lost 2 bases, the J end lost 2 bases, and 6 bases lay between the germline ends. CDR3 loop: CATSRRDQETQYF. CDR3 sequence (DNA): TGTGCCACCAGCAGACGGGATCAAGAGACCCAGTACTTC.

The genes are TRBV9 and TRBJ2-7, with 8 nucleotides matching TRBD1. Per germline, CDR1 SGDLS and CDR2 YYNGEE. The V and J ends lost 0 bases and 7 bases, in that order; junction bases with no gene match: 6. The CDR3 has 14 amino acids. As DNA, the CDR3 is TGTGCCAGCAGCGTAGGGCCAGGGACAGGAGAGCAGTACTTC. It encodes CASSVGPGTGEQYF. Filled out from reference TRBV9 and TRBJ2-7, the complete variable domain reads DSGVTQTPKHLITATGQRVTLRCSPRSGDLSVYWYQQSLDQGLQFLIQYYNGEERAKGNILERFSAQQFPDLHSELNLSSLELGDSALYFCASSVGPGTGEQYFGPGTRLTVT.

The chain carries TRBV27 and TRBJ2-7, with 7 bases lining up with TRBD2. Germline CDR1 reads MNHEY; CDR2 reads SMNVEV (reference sequence). V lost 4 bases to trimming and J lost 2 bases; unmatched junction nucleotides: 8. CDR3 length: 15 amino acids. Here the CDR3 DNA reads TGTGCCAGCAGTTACGCTAGCGGCCTTACCTACGAGCAGTACTTC. This gives the protein CASSYASGLTYEQYF.